These 8 T cell receptor beta chains came from one sample sequenced in a study of blood T cells in healthy people across ages (dated by TCRdb to between 2015 and 2017). The library relied on 5' RACE. Data came from an Illumina HiSeq 2500. A second PCR of roughly 6 to 11 cycles was run with a J-beta primer mix and a sample-barcoded 5' primer. TCRdb reprocessed the public reads (quality trimming at Q25 with fastp, clone calling with MiXCR) and kept in-frame beta chains. Under each unique CDR3 protein, matching rows form one entry showing the most common genes and DNA. Here the sample has about 510,000 distinct CDR3 sequences; about 27% occur a single time. In total, the top ten clones hold under 4.5% of the sample. The data also belong to a second study, concerning T cells of mothers and their children.

The sample comprised blood. Every receptor here comes from a boy aged 2 to 10 in good health.

The V and J genes are TRBV7-6 and TRBJ2-7; D is ambiguous. The CDR3 is 14 residues long. Trimming removed 3 bases at V and 0 bases at J, with 9 bases between. Germline V gene sequence: CDR1 SGHVS, CDR2 FNYEAQ. The CDR3 loop reads CASSFTPSSYEQYF. In DNA form, the CDR3 reads TGTGCCAGCAGCTTCACTCCGAGCTCCTACGAGCAGTACTTC. Variable domain in full (rest from reference TRBV7-6 and TRBJ2-7): GAGVSQSPRYKVTKRGQDVALRCDPISGHVSLYWYRQALGQGPEFLTYFNYEAQQDKSGLPNDRFSAERPEGSISTLTIQRTEQRDSAMYRCASSFTPSSYEQYFGPGTRLTVT.

The table lists this clonotype with a few counts. The chain carries TRBV3-1 and TRBJ2-6, with unresolved D. V shed 2 bases and J shed 4 bases, with 9 bases lying between them. The CDR3 extends over 15 amino acids. Germline assignment: CDR1 LGHDT and CDR2 YNNKEL (reference sequence). The CDR3 spells CASSQKLRGANVLTF. The CDR3 coding sequence is TGTGCCAGCAGCCAAAAGTTGAGGGGGGCCAACGTCCTGACTTTC.

The J gene is TRBJ1-1, the V gene TRBV29-1; D is possibly TRBD1 (6 bases). Germline lookup yields CDR1 SQVTM and CDR2 ANQGSEA. The ends were cut back, 6 bases at V and 7 bases at J, with 18 bases in the middle. The CDR3 extends over 13 amino acids. The DNA for the CDR3 is TGCAGCGTGGGGAGAACAGGGAAAGGTGAAGCTTTCTTT. Its translation: CSVGRTGKGEAFF.

The chain uses TRBV6-4 and TRBJ2-1, with TRBD1 matching over 12 bases. Per germline, CDR1 MRHNA and CDR2 SNTAGT. The J segment lost 8 bases and the V segment lost 6 bases, leaving 5 bases of the junction unmatched. The CDR3 has 14 residues. Written as DNA, the CDR3 is TGTGCCAGCAGGCCGGGACAGGGGGCCCATGAGCAGTTCTTC. The encoded protein is CASRPGQGAHEQFF.

The chain joins TRBV5-1 to TRBJ2-7; 8 bases map to TRBD1. Germline assignment: CDR1 SGHRS and CDR2 YFSETQ. This CDR3 spans 15 amino acids. Germline trimming cut 4 bases from V and 6 bases from J; bases unmatched to any gene: 12. CDR3 sequence: CASSVTGGRSSEQYF. The CDR3 DNA follows: TGCGCCAGCAGCGTAACAGGGGGGAGATCGTCCGAGCAGTACTTC. The variable domain in full, completed from reference TRBV5-1 and TRBJ2-7, reads KAGVTQTPRYLIKTRGQQVTLSCSPISGHRSVSWYQQTPGQGLQFLFEYFSETQRNKGNFPGRFSGRQFSNSRSEMNVSTLELGDSALYLCASSVTGGRSSEQYFGPGTRLTVT.

This clonotype was observed once. The chain carries TRBV7-3 and TRBJ2-1; D is undetermined. The CDR3 totals 16 residues. Per the germline V gene, CDR1 is SGHTA and CDR2 is FQGTGA. Trimming removed 4 bases at V and 0 bases at J, with 13 bases between. CDR3 sequence: CASSYKPASSYNEQFF. For the CDR3, the DNA is TGTGCCAGCAGCTACAAACCTGCAAGCTCCTACAATGAGCAGTTCTTC.

This clonotype was seen more than once but under ten times. V is TRBV5-4 and J is TRBJ1-4, with unresolved D. The V and J ends lost 3 bases and 0 bases respectively, with 9 bases between them. CDR1 is SGHNT and CDR2 is YYREEE in the germline V gene (reference sequence). The CDR3 length is 15 residues. The CDR3 region is CASSSSFATNEKLFF. CDR3 in DNA: TGTGCCAGCAGCTCGTCCTTTGCAACTAATGAAAAACTGTTTTTT.

The chain joins TRBV6-4 to TRBJ2-5, with 7 bases lining up with TRBD1. The J call may be incorrect, as the DNA end agrees better with TRBJ2-1. The CDR3 consists of 15 residues. Germline V gene data show CDR1 as MRHNA and CDR2 as SNTAGT. CDR3 in DNA: TGTGCCAGCAGCGCCACAGGGGACCCCTACAATGAGCAGTTCTTC. As protein: CASSATGDPYNEQFF.